This TCR beta chain was sequenced for a study of T cell responses to AZD1222 COVID-19 vaccine. Study-wide results and caveats: Sampling that yielded the repertoires occurred only after the peak T cell response.

Generated by immunoSEQ multiplex PCR, the TCRdb table keeps only in-frame clones and is missing some. Among fewer than 200,000 clones listed, about 92% were seen once. Regarding this clone: Antigen: not known.

The sequence was collected from an adult who received the MenACWY meningococcal vaccine as a control. The sample in question was peripheral blood, obtained 28 days after the second dose of the MenACWY control vaccine.

Written as DNA, the CDR3 is TGTGCCTGGGGTACAGGAATTAGCAATCAGCCCCAGCATTTT. Its protein product is CAWGTGISNQPQHF. The chain couples TRBV30 to TRBJ1-5; possibly TRBD1 for D (5 bases). The germline gives CDR1 GTSNPN, CDR2 SVGIG (reference sequence). The CDR3 has 14 amino acids. Deletions cut 5 bases from V and 0 bases from J, with 11 bases between. Variable domain in full (rest from reference TRBV30 and TRBJ1-5): SQTIHQWPATLVQPVGSPLSLECTVEGTSNPNLYWYRQAAGRGLQLLFYSVGIGQISSEVPQNLSASRPQDRQFILSSKKLLLSDSGFYLCAWGTGISNQPQHFGDGTRLSIL.